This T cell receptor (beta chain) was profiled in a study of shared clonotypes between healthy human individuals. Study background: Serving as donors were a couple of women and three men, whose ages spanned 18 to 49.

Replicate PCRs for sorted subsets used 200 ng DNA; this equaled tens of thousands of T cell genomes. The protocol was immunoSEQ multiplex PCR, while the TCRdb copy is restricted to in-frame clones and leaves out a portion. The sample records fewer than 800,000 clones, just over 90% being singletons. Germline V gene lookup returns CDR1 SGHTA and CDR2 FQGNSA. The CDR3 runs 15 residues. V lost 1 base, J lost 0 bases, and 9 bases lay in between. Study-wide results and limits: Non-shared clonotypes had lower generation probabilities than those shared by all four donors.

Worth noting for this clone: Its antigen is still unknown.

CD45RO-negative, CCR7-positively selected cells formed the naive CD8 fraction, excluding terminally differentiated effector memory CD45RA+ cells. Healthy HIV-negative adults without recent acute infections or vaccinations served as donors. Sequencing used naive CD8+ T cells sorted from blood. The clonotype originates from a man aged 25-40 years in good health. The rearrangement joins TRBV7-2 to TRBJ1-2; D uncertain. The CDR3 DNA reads TGTGCCAGCAGCTTAGGGTCAGTAGCTAACTATGGCTACACCTTC. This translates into CASSLGSVANYGYTF.